This is a list of T cell receptor beta chains from one sample in a study of blood T cell repertoires in COVID-19. TCRdb's table, derived via immunoSEQ multiplex PCR, lists solely in-frame clones and lacks some. The sample yields some 180,000 clones, roughly 73% seen once. The sequencing input was peripheral blood. The receptors were sampled from an elderly woman with active or convalescent COVID-19. Each CDR3 is given with its conserved first and last residue. The D gene is left open where the match is weak. Some rows mark clone size as missing; the rest say once, few, many or name a class of expanded clone.

TRBJ1-2 TRBV10-3 . . CAISESILGSNFF TGTGCCATCAGTGAGTCTATTCTAGGCAGCAATTTCTTC
TRBJ1-2 TRBV29-1 . TRBD1 CSVVTTGVNYGYTF TGCAGCGTTGTTACAACAGGGGTTAACTATGGCTACACCTTC
TRBJ1-5 TRBV10-3 . TRBD1 CAISEGTGGNQPQHF TGTGCCATCAGTGAGGGGACAGGGGGGAATCAGCCCCAGCATTTT
TRBJ1-4 TRBV5-5 . . CASRREPGPLNEKLFF TGTGCCAGCAGGCGGGAGCCGGGACCGCTTAATGAAAAACTGTTTTTT
TRBJ2-2 TRBV19 . . CASSLTDTANTGELFF TGTGCCAGTAGTCTTACCGACACCGCGAACACCGGGGAGCTGTTTTTT
TRBJ2-3 TRBV7-2 . TRBD2 CASSQWTSGTDTQYF TGTGCCAGCAGCCAATGGACTAGCGGCACAGATACGCAGTATTTT
TRBJ2-3 TRBV10-3 . . CAISDRQASTDTQYF TGTGCCATCAGTGACCGACAGGCCAGCACAGATACGCAGTATTTT
TRBJ1-2 TRBV19 . . CASSIRTTYSNYGYTF TGTGCCAGTAGTATAAGGACAACTTACTCCAACTATGGCTACACCTTC
TRBJ1-2 TRBV7-8 . . CASSTGRTISMVGYTF TGTGCCAGCAGCACAGGGAGAACGATTTCCATGGTTGGCTACACCTTC
TRBJ2-7 TRBV6-5 few TRBD1 CASSSDRVTEQYF TGTGCCAGCAGTAGCGACAGGGTGACAGAGCAGTACTTC
TRBJ1-1 TRBV28 . TRBD1 CASSPTGTGDIEAFF TGTGCCAGCAGTCCAACCGGGACAGGAGATATTGAAGCTTTCTTT
TRBJ2-1 TRBV7-6 . TRBD2 CASSREPGTTNEQFF TGTGCCAGCAGCCGCGAACCCGGGACTACCAATGAGCAGTTCTTC
TRBJ2-7 TRBV7-2 . . CASSTRWGDEQYF TGTGCCAGCAGCACCCGGTGGGGGGACGAGCAGTACTTC
TRBJ1-1 TRBV24-1 . . CARPNRRNTEAFF TGTGCCCGCCCCAACAGACGGAACACTGAAGCTTTCTTT